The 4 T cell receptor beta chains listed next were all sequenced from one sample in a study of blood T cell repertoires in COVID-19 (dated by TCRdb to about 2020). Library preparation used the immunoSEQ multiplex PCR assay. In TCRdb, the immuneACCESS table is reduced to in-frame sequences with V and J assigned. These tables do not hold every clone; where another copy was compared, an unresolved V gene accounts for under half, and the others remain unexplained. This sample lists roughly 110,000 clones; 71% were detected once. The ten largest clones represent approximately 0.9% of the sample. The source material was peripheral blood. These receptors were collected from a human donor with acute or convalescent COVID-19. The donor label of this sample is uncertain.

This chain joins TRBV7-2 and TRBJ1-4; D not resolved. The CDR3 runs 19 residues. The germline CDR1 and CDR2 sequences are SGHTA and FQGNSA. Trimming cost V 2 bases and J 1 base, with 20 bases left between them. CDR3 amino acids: CASSLRPPRSLITNEKLFF. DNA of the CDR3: TGTGCCAGCAGCTTAAGGCCCCCTAGATCATTGATAACTAATGAAAAACTGTTTTTT.

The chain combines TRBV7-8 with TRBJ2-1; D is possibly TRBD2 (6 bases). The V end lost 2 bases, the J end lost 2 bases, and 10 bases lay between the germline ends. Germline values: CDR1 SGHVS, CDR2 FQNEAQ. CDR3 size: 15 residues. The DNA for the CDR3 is TGTGCCAGCAGCTTATTCCGGGGGACCTACAATGAGCAGTTCTTC. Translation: CASSLFRGTYNEQFF.

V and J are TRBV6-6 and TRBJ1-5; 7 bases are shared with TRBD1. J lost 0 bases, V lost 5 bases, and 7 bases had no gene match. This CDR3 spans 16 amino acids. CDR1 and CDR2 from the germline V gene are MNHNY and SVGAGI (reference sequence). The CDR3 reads CASSGQEIYSNQPQHF. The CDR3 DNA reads TGTGCCAGCAGTGGACAGGAGATTTATAGCAATCAGCCCCAGCATTTT.

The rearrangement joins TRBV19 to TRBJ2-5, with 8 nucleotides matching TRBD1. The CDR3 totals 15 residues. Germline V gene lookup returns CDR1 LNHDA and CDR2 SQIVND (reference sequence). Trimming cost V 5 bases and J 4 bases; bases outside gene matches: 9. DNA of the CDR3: TGTGCCAGTAGTGTCCTCGGACAGGGTGGAGAGACCCAGTACTTC. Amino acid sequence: CASSVLGQGGETQYF.